This TCR beta chain is from a study of blood T cell repertoires in COVID-19. Profiling relied on immunoSEQ multiplex PCR, and the TCRdb table lists in-frame clones only, not all of them. The sample shows 100,000 to 150,000 clones, about 91% of them seen only once. This clone was seen once. The V gene's germline CDR1 is SGHDN and CDR2 FVKESK. This CDR3 contains 16 residues. Trimming removed 0 bases from V and 6 bases from J, with 17 bases in between. The genes are TRBV14 and TRBJ1-2; D gene unclear. This clonotype originated in a man over 45 with acute or convalescent COVID-19. Material: peripheral blood. CDR3: CASSQDNRGWADGYTF. DNA for the CDR3: TGTGCCAGCAGCCAAGATAACCGGGGTTGGGCGGATGGCTACACCTTC.